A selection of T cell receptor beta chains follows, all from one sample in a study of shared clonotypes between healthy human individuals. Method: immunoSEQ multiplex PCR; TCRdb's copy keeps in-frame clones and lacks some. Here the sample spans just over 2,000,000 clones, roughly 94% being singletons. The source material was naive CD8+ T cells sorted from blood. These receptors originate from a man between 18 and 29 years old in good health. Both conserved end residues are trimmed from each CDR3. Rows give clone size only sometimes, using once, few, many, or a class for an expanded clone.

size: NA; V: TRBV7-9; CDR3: ASSSVGSDTQY
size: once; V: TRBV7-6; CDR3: ASSLGDIGSQETQY
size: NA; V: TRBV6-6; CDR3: ASSPIRKTNYGYT
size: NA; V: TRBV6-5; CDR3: ASSPQGLLVGYT
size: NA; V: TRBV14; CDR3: ASSPSGQGLETQY
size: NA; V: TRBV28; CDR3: ASSLVASAEQF
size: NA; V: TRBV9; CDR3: ASSVVGDTQY
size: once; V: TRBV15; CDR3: ATSTRWDEHSPLH
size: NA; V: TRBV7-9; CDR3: ASSSGQGVSYEQY
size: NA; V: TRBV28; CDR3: ASSPPAGGADTQY
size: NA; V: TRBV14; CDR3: ASSQEGTGGTYEQY
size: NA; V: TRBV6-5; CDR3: ASSPGGGGSV
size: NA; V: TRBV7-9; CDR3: ASSSTGYEQY
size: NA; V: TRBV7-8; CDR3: ASSERLAGVPDTQY
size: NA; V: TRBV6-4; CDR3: ASSLWGGATDTQY
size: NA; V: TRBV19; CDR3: ASSLPASGQEGYT
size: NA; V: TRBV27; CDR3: ASSSHDSYEQY
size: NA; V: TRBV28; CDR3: ASGGLAGATSTDTQY
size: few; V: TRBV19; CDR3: ASSIEGGLYNEQF
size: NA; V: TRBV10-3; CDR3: AISESGYSYEQY
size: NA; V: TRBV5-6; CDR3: ASSALSHEQH